This entry is about one TCR beta chain. Antigen unknown. This sample is part of a study of shared clonotypes between healthy human individuals. Findings of the study overall: Few donors limited the genetic and exposure-history diversity represented. Sampling used blood alone; tissue repertoires probably differ.

The data were produced by immunoSEQ multiplex PCR, yet TCRdb's version contains in-frame clones alone and is incomplete. The data contain some 100,000 clones, roughly 70% of them singletons. Trimming removed 6 bases at V and 10 bases at J, with 18 bases between. The germline CDR1 and CDR2 sequences are MNHGY and SVAAGI. The CDR3 contains 13 residues. The specimen was memory CD8+ T cells sorted from blood. The subset was: CD45RO+ cells pooled with CCR7-negative TemRA cells. The TCR comes from a woman in her 30s in good health. The rearrangement uses TRBV6-9 and TRBJ1-2; D might be TRBD1 (5 bases). The CDR3 protein is CASSLGTLSVYTF. The CDR3 nucleotides are TGTGCCAGCAGCCTCGGGACCCTAAGCGTCTACACCTTC.